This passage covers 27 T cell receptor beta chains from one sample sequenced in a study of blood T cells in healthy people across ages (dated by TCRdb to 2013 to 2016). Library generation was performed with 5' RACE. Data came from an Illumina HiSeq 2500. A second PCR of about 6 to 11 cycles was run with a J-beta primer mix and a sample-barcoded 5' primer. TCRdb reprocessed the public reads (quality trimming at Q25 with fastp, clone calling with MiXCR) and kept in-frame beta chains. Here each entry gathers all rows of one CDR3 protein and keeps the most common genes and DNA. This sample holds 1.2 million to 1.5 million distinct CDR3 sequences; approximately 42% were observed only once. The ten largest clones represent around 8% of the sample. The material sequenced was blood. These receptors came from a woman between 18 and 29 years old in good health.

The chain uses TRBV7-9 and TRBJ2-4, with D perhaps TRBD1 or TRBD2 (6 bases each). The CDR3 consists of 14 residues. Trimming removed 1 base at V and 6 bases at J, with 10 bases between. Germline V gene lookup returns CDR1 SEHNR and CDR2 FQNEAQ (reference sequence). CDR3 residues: CASSLDGGGNIQYF. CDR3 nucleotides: TGTGCCAGCAGCTTAGACGGAGGGGGAAACATTCAGTACTTC. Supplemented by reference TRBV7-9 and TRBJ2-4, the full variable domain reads DTGVSQNPRHKITKRGQNVTFRCDPISEHNRLYWYRQTLGQGPEFLTYFQNEAQLEKSRLLSDRFSAERPKGSFSTLEIQRTEQGDSAMYLCASSLDGGGNIQYFGAGTRLSVL.

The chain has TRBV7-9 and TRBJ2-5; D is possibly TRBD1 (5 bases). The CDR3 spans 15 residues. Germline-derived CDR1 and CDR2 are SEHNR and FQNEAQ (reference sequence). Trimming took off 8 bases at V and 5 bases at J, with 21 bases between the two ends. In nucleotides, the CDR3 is TGTGCCAGCGGACCTGGTATAGGGGCGATTGAGACCCAGTACTTC. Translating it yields CASGPGIGAIETQYF.

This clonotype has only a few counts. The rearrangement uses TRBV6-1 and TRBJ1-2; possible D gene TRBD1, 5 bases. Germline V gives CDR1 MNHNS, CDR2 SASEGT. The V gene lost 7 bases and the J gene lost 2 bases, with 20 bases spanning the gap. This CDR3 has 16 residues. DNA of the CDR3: TGTGCCAGCACCTTCGGACACCCCTTTGCAAACTATGGCTACACCTTC. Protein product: CASTFGHPFANYGYTF.

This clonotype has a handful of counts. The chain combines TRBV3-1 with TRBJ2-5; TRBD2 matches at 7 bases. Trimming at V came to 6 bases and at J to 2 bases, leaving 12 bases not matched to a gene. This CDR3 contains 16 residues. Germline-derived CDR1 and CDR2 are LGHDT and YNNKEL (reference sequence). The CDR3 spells CASSLQGAGRQETQYF. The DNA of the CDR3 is TGTGCCAGCAGTCTTCAAGGAGCGGGGAGACAAGAGACCCAGTACTTC.

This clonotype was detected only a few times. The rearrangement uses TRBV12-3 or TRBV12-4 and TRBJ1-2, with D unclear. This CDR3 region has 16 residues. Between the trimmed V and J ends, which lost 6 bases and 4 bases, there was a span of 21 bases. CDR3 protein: CASSPDPSGASYGYTF. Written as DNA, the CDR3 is TGTGCCAGCAGCCCGGATCCAAGCGGAGCTAGCTATGGCTACACCTTC.

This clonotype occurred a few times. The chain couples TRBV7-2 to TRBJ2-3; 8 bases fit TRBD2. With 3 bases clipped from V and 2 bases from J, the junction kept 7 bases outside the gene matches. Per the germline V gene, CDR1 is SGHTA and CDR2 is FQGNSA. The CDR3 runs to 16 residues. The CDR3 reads CASSFSSGSLTDTQYF. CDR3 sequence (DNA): TGTGCCAGCAGCTTCAGCAGCGGGAGCCTCACAGATACGCAGTATTTT.

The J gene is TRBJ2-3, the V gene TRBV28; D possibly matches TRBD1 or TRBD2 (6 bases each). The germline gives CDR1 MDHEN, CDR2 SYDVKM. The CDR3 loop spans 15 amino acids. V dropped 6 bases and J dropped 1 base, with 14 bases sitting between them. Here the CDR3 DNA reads TGTGCCAGCAGACTCCCGGGGGCCCGCACAGATACGCAGTATTTT. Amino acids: CASRLPGARTDTQYF.

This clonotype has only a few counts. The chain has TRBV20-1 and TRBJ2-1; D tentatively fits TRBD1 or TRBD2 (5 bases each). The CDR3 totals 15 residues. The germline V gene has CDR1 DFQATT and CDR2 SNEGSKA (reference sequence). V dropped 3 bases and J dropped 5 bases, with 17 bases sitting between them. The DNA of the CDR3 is TGCAGTGCTAGCGCAGGGCGAAGGGGACACAATGAGCAGTTCTTC. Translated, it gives CSASAGRRGHNEQFF.

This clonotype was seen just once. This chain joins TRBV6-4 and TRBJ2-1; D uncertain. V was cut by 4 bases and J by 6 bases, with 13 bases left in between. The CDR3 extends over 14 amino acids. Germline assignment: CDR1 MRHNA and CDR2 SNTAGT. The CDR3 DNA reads TGTGCCAGCAGTGGATCGCGTGAGAGCAATGAGCAGTTCTTC. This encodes CASSGSRESNEQFF.

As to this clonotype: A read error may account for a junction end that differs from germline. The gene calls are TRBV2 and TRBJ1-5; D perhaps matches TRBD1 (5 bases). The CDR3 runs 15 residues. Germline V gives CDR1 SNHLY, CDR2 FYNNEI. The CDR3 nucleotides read TGTGCCAGCACCCAAGGGAGGACGGGGGGTCAGCCCCGGCATTTT. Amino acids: CASTQGRTGGQPRHF.

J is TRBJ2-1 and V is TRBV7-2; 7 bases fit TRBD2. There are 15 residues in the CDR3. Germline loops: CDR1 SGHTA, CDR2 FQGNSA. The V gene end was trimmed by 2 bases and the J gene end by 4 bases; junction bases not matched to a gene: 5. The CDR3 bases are TGTGCCAGCAGCTTAAGCCTAGCGGCTTACAATGAGCAGTTCTTC. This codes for CASSLSLAAYNEQFF.

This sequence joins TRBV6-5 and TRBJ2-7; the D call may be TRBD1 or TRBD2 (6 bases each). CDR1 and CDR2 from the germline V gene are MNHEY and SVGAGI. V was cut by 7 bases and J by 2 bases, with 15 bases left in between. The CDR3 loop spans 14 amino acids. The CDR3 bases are TGTGCCAGCACCAAGGGGGGAAGGGCCTACGAGCAGTACTTC. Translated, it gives CASTKGGRAYEQYF.

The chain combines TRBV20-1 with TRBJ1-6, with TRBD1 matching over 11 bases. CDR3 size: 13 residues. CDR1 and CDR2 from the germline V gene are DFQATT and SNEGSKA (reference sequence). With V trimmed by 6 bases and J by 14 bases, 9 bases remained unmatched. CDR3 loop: CSAPWTGGRALHF. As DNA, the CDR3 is TGCAGTGCCCCCTGGACAGGGGGCCGCGCCCTCCACTTT.

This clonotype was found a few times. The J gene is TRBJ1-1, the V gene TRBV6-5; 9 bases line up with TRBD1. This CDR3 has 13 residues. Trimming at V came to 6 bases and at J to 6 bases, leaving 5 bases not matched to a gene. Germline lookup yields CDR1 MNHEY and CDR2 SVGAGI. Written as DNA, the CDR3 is TGTGCCAGCAGCTCCGGACAGGGGCCTGAAGCTTTCTTT. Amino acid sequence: CASSSGQGPEAFF.

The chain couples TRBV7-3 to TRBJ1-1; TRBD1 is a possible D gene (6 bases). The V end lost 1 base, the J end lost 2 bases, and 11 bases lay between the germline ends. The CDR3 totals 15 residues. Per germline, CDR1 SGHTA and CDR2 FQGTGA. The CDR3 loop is CASSLSQQGNTEAFF. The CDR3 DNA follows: TGTGCCAGCAGCTTAAGCCAACAGGGTAACACTGAAGCTTTCTTT.

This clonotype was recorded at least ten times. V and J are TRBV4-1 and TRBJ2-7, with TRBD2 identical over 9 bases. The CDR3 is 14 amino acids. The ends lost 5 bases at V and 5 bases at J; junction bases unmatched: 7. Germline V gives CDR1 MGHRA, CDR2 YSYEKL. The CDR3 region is CASSSSASGDEQYF. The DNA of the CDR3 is TGCGCCAGCAGCTCTTCGGCTAGCGGGGACGAGCAGTACTTC.

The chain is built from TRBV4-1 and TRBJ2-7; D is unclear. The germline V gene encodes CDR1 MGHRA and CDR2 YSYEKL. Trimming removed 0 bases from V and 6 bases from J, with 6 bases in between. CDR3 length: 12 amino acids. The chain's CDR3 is CASSQEGSEQYF. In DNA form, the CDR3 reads TGCGCCAGCAGCCAAGAGGGTAGCGAGCAGTACTTC.

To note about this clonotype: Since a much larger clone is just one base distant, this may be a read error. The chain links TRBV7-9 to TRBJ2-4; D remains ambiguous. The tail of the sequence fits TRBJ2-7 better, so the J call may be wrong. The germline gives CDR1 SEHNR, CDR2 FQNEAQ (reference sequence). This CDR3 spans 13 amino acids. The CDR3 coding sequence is TGTGCCAGCAGCTTAGTGCCCGAGTACGAGCAGTACTTC. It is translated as CASSLVPEYEQYF.

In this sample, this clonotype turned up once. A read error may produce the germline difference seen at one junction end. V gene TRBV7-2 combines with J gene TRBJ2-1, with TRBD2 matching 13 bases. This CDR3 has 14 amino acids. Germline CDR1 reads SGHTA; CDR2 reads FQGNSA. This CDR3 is CAGSWTSGSDEQFF. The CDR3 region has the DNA TGTGCCGGCAGCTGGACTAGCGGGAGTGATGAGCAGTTCTTC.

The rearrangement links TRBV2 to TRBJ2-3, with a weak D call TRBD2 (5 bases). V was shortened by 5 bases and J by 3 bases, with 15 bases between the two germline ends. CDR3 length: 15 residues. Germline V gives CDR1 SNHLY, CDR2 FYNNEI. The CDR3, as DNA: TGTGCCAGCAGTCCCGACTACCCCGGTACAGATACGCAGTATTTT. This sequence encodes CASSPDYPGTDTQYF.

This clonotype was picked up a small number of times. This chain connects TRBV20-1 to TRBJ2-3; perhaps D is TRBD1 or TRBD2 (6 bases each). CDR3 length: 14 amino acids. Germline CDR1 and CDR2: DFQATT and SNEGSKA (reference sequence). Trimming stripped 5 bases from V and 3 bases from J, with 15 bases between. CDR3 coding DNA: TGCAGTGCTTGGGGGGCTTTTCTGACAGATACGCAGTATTTT. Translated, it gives CSAWGAFLTDTQYF.

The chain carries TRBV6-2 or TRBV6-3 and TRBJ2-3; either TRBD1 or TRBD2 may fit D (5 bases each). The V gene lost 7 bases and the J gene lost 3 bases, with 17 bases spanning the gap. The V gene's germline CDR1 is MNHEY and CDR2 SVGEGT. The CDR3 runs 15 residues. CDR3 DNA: TGTGCCAGCATGAGAGGGACCCTCCGGACAGATACGCAGTATTTT. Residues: CASMRGTLRTDTQYF.

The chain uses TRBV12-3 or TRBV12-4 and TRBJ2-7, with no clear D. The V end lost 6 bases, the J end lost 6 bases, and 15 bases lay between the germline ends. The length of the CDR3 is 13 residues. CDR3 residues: CASSRIPSVEQYF. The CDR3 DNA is TGTGCCAGCAGCCGCATCCCGAGTGTCGAGCAGTACTTC.

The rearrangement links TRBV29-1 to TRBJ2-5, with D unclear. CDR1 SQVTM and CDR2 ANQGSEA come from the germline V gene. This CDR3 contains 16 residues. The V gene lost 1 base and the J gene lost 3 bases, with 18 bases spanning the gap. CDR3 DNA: TGCAGCGTTGAAGGAATAATGGGTTCCGAGGAAGAGACCCAGTACTTC. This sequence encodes CSVEGIMGSEEETQYF.

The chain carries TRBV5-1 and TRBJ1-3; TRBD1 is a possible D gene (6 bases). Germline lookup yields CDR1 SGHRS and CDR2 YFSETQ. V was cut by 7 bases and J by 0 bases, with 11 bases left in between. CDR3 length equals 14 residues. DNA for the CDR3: TGCGCCAGCCGGGACACCAGCTCTGGAAACACCATATATTTT. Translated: CASRDTSSGNTIYF.

The CDR3 here is CSARVGQDASPLHF. The CDR3 region has the DNA TGCAGTGCTAGAGTGGGGCAGGATGCTTCACCCCTCCACTTT. The chain couples TRBV20-1 to TRBJ1-6; perhaps TRBD1 as D (5 bases). Trimming removed 1 base from V and 9 bases from J, with 13 bases in between. Germline V gives CDR1 DFQATT, CDR2 SNEGSKA (reference sequence). The CDR3 has 14 amino acids.

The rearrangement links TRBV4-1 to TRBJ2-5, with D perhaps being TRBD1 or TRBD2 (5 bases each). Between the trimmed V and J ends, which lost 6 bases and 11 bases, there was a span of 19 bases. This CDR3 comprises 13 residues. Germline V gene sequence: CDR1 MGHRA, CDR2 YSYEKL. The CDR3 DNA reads TGCGCCAGCAGGCCGGGTCTGGGGGATGAGCAGTACTTC. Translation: CASRPGLGDEQYF.